This paragraph covers one T cell receptor (beta chain) sequence. Its antigen remains unidentified. This entry comes from a study of human T cells and chemical hapten exposure. About the research overall: Per-sample TCR yield variability stemmed mainly from small pooled library volume differences. Notes on the study in general: No change in TCRs above 1 in 1000 frequency was produced by DPC sensitization.

J was trimmed by 7 bases and V by 0 bases; bases with no gene match: 5. The V gene's germline CDR1 is SGHRS and CDR2 YFSETQ. CDR3 length equals 15 residues. Before extraction, the whole blood was not fractionated, and total RNA was taken from it. It was the library that attached unique molecular identifiers to individual cDNA molecules. Original processing methods: Sample-level TCR yields exhibited a median of around 90,000, with a range of roughly 23,224 to 700,000. TCRdb independently ran MiXCR on the reads; one entry per CDR3 protein. TCRdb, not the authors, supplied the V and J calls. The data hold 95,000 to 150,000 distinct CDR3 sequences, with 8.5% to 9% observed a single time.

The chain recombines TRBV5-1 with TRBJ2-2; 8 bases map to TRBD1. The sample comprised whole blood. This receptor was identified in a human donor in good health. Some clones in this sample may be carry-over from other donors' samples. CDR3 region: CASSLDGQGIGELFF. The CDR3 coding sequence is TGCGCCAGCAGCTTGGACGGACAGGGTATCGGGGAGCTGTTTTTT.